This T cell receptor beta chain originates from a study of PD-1 blockade in mismatch repair-deficient tumors. Study at large: Patients had around 12 mismatch repair-deficient cancer types, all previously treated and progressing. Notes on the study in general: Tumor-resident clones, often undetectable pretreatment in blood, expanded then contracted after pembrolizumab.

Sequencing used immunoSEQ multiplex PCR; TCRdb keeps in-frame clones, though not all of them. The profile covers 38,000 or so clones, with more than 75% appearing a single time and around 3.9% taken by the ten largest. About this clone: The antigen is unknown.

With V trimmed by 3 bases and J by 5 bases, 4 bases remained unmatched. Germline lookup yields CDR1 MGHRA and CDR2 YSYEKL. The CDR3 spans 14 residues. Every patient had mismatch repair deficiency by PCR or immunohistochemistry. TCRs were sequenced from a few patients responding to pembrolizumab. The sequencing here drew on peripheral blood, taken around 76 weeks after starting pembrolizumab. This TCR derives from an adult with mismatch repair-deficient cancer. V usage is TRBV4-1 and J usage is TRBJ2-1, with 7 positions matching TRBD1. This CDR3 is CASSHLDRNNEQFF. DNA of the CDR3: TGCGCCAGCAGCCACCTGGACAGGAACAATGAGCAGTTCTTC.